Presented here are 20 T cell receptor beta chains from one specimen sequenced in a study of T cells after posttransplantation cyclophosphamide. Data came from immunoSEQ multiplex PCR; TCRdb stores just in-frame clones and leaves some out. The sample carries 1,400 or so clones, under 85% recorded once. Treatment was busulfan-fludarabine conditioning, a marrow graft, and cyclophosphamide on days +3 and +4. Sequenced here: CD4+ T cells sorted from PBMCs, sampled more than 210 days after allogeneic stem cell transplant with posttransplant cyclophosphamide. These receptors all come from a female patient aged 60 or older who received an allogeneic stem cell transplant from an unrelated donor, was CMV-positive, and had acute GVHD only. T cells may partly derive from the graft donor.

This clone has a handful of counts. The chain recombines TRBV2 with TRBJ1-2; D is unresolved. From germline, CDR1 is SNHLY and CDR2 FYNNEI. The CDR3 has 13 residues. Trimming stripped 3 bases from V and 4 bases from J, with 9 bases between. CDR3 bases: TGTGCCAGCAGTGAGAACGGACTCTATGGCTACACCTTC. Translating gives CASSENGLYGYTF.

The chain links TRBV5-1 to TRBJ2-3, with a weak D call TRBD2 (6 bases). The length of the CDR3 is 15 residues. Trimming removed 1 base from V and 0 bases from J, with 9 bases in between. The germline V gene encodes CDR1 SGHRS and CDR2 YFSETQ. CDR3 bases: TGCGCCAGCAGCTTGCGGGGACTTAGCACAGATACGCAGTATTTT. It encodes CASSLRGLSTDTQYF. Looking up the rest from reference TRBV5-1 and TRBJ2-3 gives the full variable domain: KAGVTQTPRYLIKTRGQQVTLSCSPISGHRSVSWYQQTPGQGLQFLFEYFSETQRNKGNFPGRFSGRQFSNSRSEMNVSTLELGDSALYLCASSLRGLSTDTQYFGPGTRLTVL.

This chain's CDR3 is CATSIIGVSPLHF. In DNA form, the CDR3 reads TGTGCCACCAGCATTATAGGAGTTTCCCCCCTCCACTTT. This chain uses TRBV15 with TRBJ1-6; D is undetermined. The V gene's germline CDR1 is LNHNV and CDR2 YYDKDF (reference sequence). V was trimmed by 4 bases and J by 13 bases, leaving 14 bases between them. CDR3 size: 13 residues.

V and J are TRBV2 and TRBJ2-5; TRBD2 agrees at 9 bases. The germline V gene encodes CDR1 SNHLY and CDR2 FYNNEI. The CDR3 totals 13 residues. V lost 5 bases and J lost 6; bases outside the gene matches: 4. CDR3 DNA: TGTGCCAGCAGTTCAAGCGGGGGGAAGACCCAGTACTTC. Translation: CASSSSGGKTQYF.

The chain recombines TRBV19 with TRBJ2-4, with a weak D call TRBD1 (5 bases). Germline V lookup: CDR1 LNHDA, CDR2 SQIVND (reference sequence). This CDR3 comprises 15 residues. Trimming removed 4 bases from V and 5 bases from J, with 15 bases in between. CDR3 bases: TGTGCCAGTAGTACAGGGCGCCCCGGGCAAAACATTCAGTACTTC. It yields the protein CASSTGRPGQNIQYF.

V gene TRBV6-5 combines with J gene TRBJ1-2, with 8 bases matching TRBD1. Germline V gives CDR1 MNHEY, CDR2 SVGAGI. This CDR3 comprises 13 residues. V lost 6 bases, J lost 6 bases, and 6 bases stayed unmatched. The CDR3 coding sequence is TGTGCCAGCAGCCCCAGGACAGGGCATGGCTACACCTTC. Its translation is CASSPRTGHGYTF.

The V and J genes are TRBV30 and TRBJ1-1, with 9 bases lining up with TRBD1. Germline V gene lookup returns CDR1 GTSNPN and CDR2 SVGIG (reference sequence). The CDR3 length is 12 residues. The ends lost 6 bases at V and 5 bases at J; junction bases unmatched: 4. The CDR3 here is CACHRGRTEAFF. The CDR3 bases are TGTGCCTGTCACAGGGGGCGGACTGAAGCTTTCTTT.

This chain links TRBV10-3 with TRBJ1-2, with no clear D. Trimming pared 2 bases from V and 4 bases from J, leaving 8 bases between. The germline V gene has CDR1 ENHRY and CDR2 SYGVKD. The CDR3 has 13 amino acids. The CDR3 coding sequence is TGTGCCATCAGTGAGGCGGAGGCCTATGGCTACACCTTC. Translating it yields CAISEAEAYGYTF.

This chain joins TRBV7-9 and TRBJ1-2; D not resolved. CDR1 SEHNR and CDR2 FQNEAQ come from the germline V gene (reference sequence). Trimming shortened V by 5 bases and J by 3 bases, and 16 bases separated the two germline ends. The CDR3 loop spans 15 amino acids. CDR3 in DNA: TGTGCCAGCAGCCAGGCCCCCCCCGGGGACTATGGCTACACCTTC. It encodes CASSQAPPGDYGYTF. The full variable domain, rest sourced from reference TRBV7-9 and TRBJ1-2, is DTGVSQNPRHKITKRGQNVTFRCDPISEHNRLYWYRQTLGQGPEFLTYFQNEAQLEKSRLLSDRFSAERPKGSFSTLEIQRTEQGDSAMYLCASSQAPPGDYGYTFGSGTRLTVV.

This clone was detected only once. This chain connects TRBV5-6 to TRBJ2-7; 9 bases line up with TRBD1. Trimming removed 3 bases from V and 0 bases from J; junction bases left unmatched: 13. The CDR3 is 18 residues long. CDR1 and CDR2 (germline): SGHDT, YYEEEE. The CDR3 DNA follows: TGTGCCAGCAGCTCCCTGGGGGGACAGGGACCCAGCTCCTACGAGCAGTACTTC. It encodes CASSSLGGQGPSSYEQYF.

The V call is TRBV28, the J call TRBJ1-2; no definite D call. CDR3 length: 12 amino acids. Trimming stripped 4 bases from V and 2 bases from J, with 5 bases between. Looked up from germline, CDR1 is MDHEN and CDR2 is SYDVKM. The DNA for the CDR3 is TGTGCCAGCAGTTCCGTAAACTATGGCTACACCTTC. It translates to CASSSVNYGYTF.

The count of this clone is one. The chain couples TRBV6-6 to TRBJ2-1; TRBD2 matches 7 bases. The CDR3 sequence is 12 residues long. The V segment lost 6 bases and the J segment 13 bases; nucleotides outside the gene matches: 9. The germline V gene has CDR1 MNHNY and CDR2 SVGAGI (reference sequence). CDR3: CASSPRLAPQFF. The CDR3 coding sequence is TGTGCCAGCAGCCCCCGACTAGCACCCCAGTTCTTC.

The V gene is TRBV16, the J gene TRBJ1-2; possible D gene TRBD1, 6 bases. The germline V gene has CDR1 KGHSY and CDR2 FQNENV. The CDR3 consists of 14 residues. With 4 bases removed from V and 5 bases from J, the gap between germline ends came to 14 bases. For the CDR3, the DNA is TGTGCCAGCAGCCCACCGGACAGCCGTTATGGCTACACCTTC. Amino acids: CASSPPDSRYGYTF.

As concerns this clone: Other DNA sequences within the sample encode an identical CDR3. The rearrangement uses TRBV14 and TRBJ1-6; D remains ambiguous. CDR3 length: 15 residues. The V end lost 0 bases, the J end lost 8 bases, and 11 bases lay between the germline ends. Germline lookup yields CDR1 SGHDN and CDR2 FVKESK. CDR3 coding DNA: TGTGCCAGCAGCCAAGATCGTACTGTCTATTCACCCCTCCACTTT. It translates to CASSQDRTVYSPLHF.

The rearrangement joins TRBV7-2 to TRBJ1-1, with a tentative D call TRBD1 (5 bases). CDR3 length: 13 amino acids. Trimming took 3 bases from V and 6 from J, leaving 11 bases between them. The germline V gene has CDR1 SGHTA and CDR2 FQGNSA. The CDR3 sequence: CASSFRVNAEAFF. The CDR3 bases are TGTGCCAGCAGCTTCAGGGTTAACGCTGAAGCTTTCTTT.

This clone was detected a few times. The V call is TRBV28, the J call TRBJ1-2, with D perhaps TRBD1 (6 bases). The germline V gene encodes CDR1 MDHEN and CDR2 SYDVKM. V lost 2 bases and J 4 bases, leaving 14 bases between the germline ends. This CDR3 spans 15 amino acids. The CDR3 DNA follows: TGTGCCAGCAGTTTACCCGGGGGGCAAGGCTATGGCTACACCTTC. It codes for CASSLPGGQGYGYTF.

The chain employs TRBV27 and TRBJ2-7, with TRBD2 matching 8 bases. The CDR3 runs 16 residues. Trimming at V came to 4 bases and at J to 2 bases, leaving 10 bases not matched to a gene. CDR1 MNHEY and CDR2 SMNVEV come from the germline V gene (reference sequence). The CDR3 region has the DNA TGTGCCAGCAGTTCCGCCCCGGGGGGGAACACCTACGAGCAGTACTTC. Translating gives CASSSAPGGNTYEQYF.

This rearrangement joins TRBV6-1 to TRBJ2-2; weak D call: TRBD2 (5 bases). Germline values: CDR1 MNHNS, CDR2 SASEGT. The CDR3 spans 13 residues. V was trimmed by 3 bases and J by 7 bases, leaving 9 bases between them. CDR3 sequence reads: CASSDDRGGELFF. In nucleotides, the CDR3 is TGTGCCAGCAGTGATGATCGGGGCGGGGAGCTGTTTTTT.

The chain combines TRBV11-2 with TRBJ2-1; D is ambiguous. The V end lost 5 bases, the J end lost 8 bases, and 7 bases lay between the germline ends. CDR1 is SGHAT and CDR2 is FQNNGV in the germline V gene. CDR3 length equals 11 residues. CDR3 loop: CASSPFDEQFF. As DNA, the CDR3 is TGTGCCAGCAGCCCCTTCGATGAGCAGTTCTTC.

V and J are TRBV29-1 and TRBJ2-7; 7 bases are a match to TRBD1. Germline trimming cut 6 bases from V and 3 bases from J; bases unmatched to any gene: 8. CDR3 size: 13 residues. CDR1 and CDR2 from the germline V gene are SQVTM and ANQGSEA. CDR3 sequence reads: CSVRDRLNYEQYF. The DNA of the CDR3 is TGCAGCGTCCGGGACAGACTTAACTACGAGCAGTACTTC.